The sequence of this T cell receptor (beta chain) was determined in a study of shared clonotypes between healthy human individuals. Study-level findings and limits: Naive subsets generally had larger estimated richness than memory subsets.

Nashville, Tennessee was home to all donors, who were Caucasian adults. This clone was found once. The antigen remains unidentified. It was across several immunoSEQ plates that each subset's genomic DNA was evenly split. The assay was immunoSEQ multiplex PCR, and TCRdb's table has in-frame clones only and misses some. Of roughly 2 million clones detected, roughly 96% appear once; the ten largest clones hold 0.13%. With 2 bases removed from V and 3 bases from J, the gap between germline ends came to 8 bases. The length of the CDR3 is 13 residues. The germline gives CDR1 SGHTS, CDR2 YDEGEE. Source material: naive CD4+ T cells sorted from blood. Subset of the sample: CD45RA+ positively selected. The TCR sequence derives from a man aged 18 to 30 in good health. This chain connects TRBV5-8 to TRBJ1-1; D is ambiguous. The CDR3 region has the DNA TGTGCCAGCAGCTTAAATAAAGACACTGAAGCTTTCTTT. Encoded protein: CASSLNKDTEAFF.